Listed below are T cell receptor beta chains from one sample, sequenced in a study of identical twins. TCRdb analysed the 5' RACE reads with MiXCR anew, one entry per CDR3 protein. The profile covers about 520,000 distinct CDR3 sequences, with around 20% appearing a single time and 0.75% to 0.95% taken by the ten largest. These records were also assigned to another study, of T cells expressing NK-cell markers.

The specimen was CD4+ T cells sorted from blood. All receptors derive from a woman in her late teens or twenties in good health. Both conserved end residues are part of each CDR3. The D gene is left open where the match is weak. Part of the rows lack a size; the others show once, few, many or a class for expanded clones.

V,J,D,size,DNA,CDR3
TRBV7-9,TRBJ1-2,NA,few,TGTGCCAGCAGCTTAAATCCCGTGGGGGTTCGGGCTGGCTACACCTTC,CASSLNPVGVRAGYTF
TRBV20-1,TRBJ2-5,NA,NA,TGCAGTGCTAGAGATTCGGGCAAAGAGACCCAGTACTTC,CSARDSGKETQYF
TRBV5-5,TRBJ1-5,NA,few,TGTGCCAGCAGCTCACAGGGAAGCAATCAGCCCCAGCATTTT,CASSSQGSNQPQHF
TRBV4-1,TRBJ2-2,TRBD2,few,TGCGCCAGCAGCCAACTCCCAGCGGGAGGGATGAACACCGGGGAGCTGTTTTTT,CASSQLPAGGMNTGELFF
TRBV20-1,TRBJ1-5,TRBD1,once,TGCAGTGCCCGGACAGGTGATTATCAGCCCCAGCATTTT,CSARTGDYQPQHF
TRBV7-9,TRBJ2-4,NA,few,TGTGCCAGCAGCTTACGTTCCATTCAGTACTTC,CASSLRSIQYF
TRBV27,TRBJ2-1,NA,NA,TGTGCCAGCGCGATGAGAGGCTCCTACAATGAGCAGTTCTTC,CASAMRGSYNEQFF
TRBV9,TRBJ2-1,TRBD2,few,TGTGCCAGCAGCGTAGATGGCGGGAGGGCCGCCCAGCAGTTCTTC,CASSVDGGRAAQQFF
TRBV6-5,TRBJ1-3,TRBD1,NA,TGTGCCAGCAGTTACGACAGGGTGGGCGGAAACACCATATATTTT,CASSYDRVGGNTIYF
TRBV7-9,TRBJ2-5,NA,NA,TGTGCCAGCAGCTCCCGTGAGGGTCGAGAGACCCAGTACTTC,CASSSREGRETQYF
TRBV7-9,TRBJ2-1,NA,NA,TGTGCCAGCAGCTTAGCAGCGGTAGTAAATGAGCAGTTCTTC,CASSLAAVVNEQFF
TRBV12-3/TRBV12-4,TRBJ2-3,TRBD2,NA,TGTGCCAGCAGTTTACGCGGACTAGCGGGAGGGCTTACAGATACGCAGTATTTT,CASSLRGLAGGLTDTQYF
TRBV7-2,TRBJ1-2,NA,NA,TGTGCCAGCAGCACGCACAGGGCTAATAACTATGGCTACACCTTC,CASSTHRANNYGYTF
TRBV10-3,TRBJ2-1,NA,NA,TGTGCCATCTGTGAGTGGCGGACCAGGGTAGACAATGAGCAGTTCTTC,CAICEWRTRVDNEQFF
TRBV6-1,TRBJ2-6,TRBD1,few,TGTGCCAGCATCGACAGGGCTGGGGCCAACGTCCTGACTTTC,CASIDRAGANVLTF
TRBV7-7,TRBJ2-2,NA,NA,TGTGCCAGCAGACGAACAGGGGAGGCCGGGGAGCTGTTTTTT,CASRRTGEAGELFF
TRBV10-3,TRBJ1-1,NA,NA,TGTGCCATCAGTGACTCCGGGTCGAAATTGGGAGCTTTCTTT,CAISDSGSKLGAFF